This entry concerns a single TCR delta chain. TCRdb attributes to this sequence the protein of a much larger clone, which differs from the DNA translation at residue 12; a read error is likely, and the protein displayed is translated from the DNA. This CDR3 is 17 amino acids long. The J segment lost 7 bases and the V segment lost 1 base, leaving 11 bases of the junction unmatched. CDR1 is TSWWSYY and CDR2 is QGS in the germline V gene. This specimen belongs to a study of gamma-delta chains in newborns, infants, children. The wider study: Microbial exposure reportedly drives polyclonal innate γδ T cell expansion after birth.

TCRdb re-called the reads with CATT. The data contain approximately 4,900 delta-chain clones, under 4% of them singletons. Source material: blood. This chain links TRDV1 with TRDJ2; 8 bases align to TRDD3. This clonotype was obtained from a child who was a newborn, infant or young child, either healthy, febrile or measles-vaccinated (not recorded which). The CDR3 DNA is TGTGCTCTTGGGGAACGACATTCTGGGGGAAATAAAGCACAACTCTTCTTT. This gives the protein CALGERHSGGNKAQLFF.